This note documents a single T cell receptor beta chain sequence. Authors' data handling: Reference gene primer amplification yielded estimated nucleated cell counts. Data came from immunoSEQ multiplex PCR; TCRdb stores just in-frame clones and leaves some out. The DNA was the basis for D and trimming; V, J and clone size are from that table. The data hold 200,000 or so clones, with 75% to 90% observed a single time. This entry is derived from a study of blood T cell repertoires in COVID-19. V was shortened by 2 bases and J by 0 bases, with 9 bases between the two germline ends. CDR3 length: 15 amino acids. Per the germline V gene, CDR1 is SGHDT and CDR2 is YYEEEE.

This clonotype originated in a man in his 70s with active or convalescent COVID-19. The chain employs TRBV5-6 and TRBJ1-5; D is unclear. Sequencing was carried out using peripheral blood. The CDR3 region has the DNA TGTGCCAGCAGCTTACGGGGAGGTAGCAATCAGCCCCAGCATTTT. Translation gives CASSLRGGSNQPQHF.